This T cell receptor beta chain was captured by sequencing in a study of control samples from healthy donors and cancer patients. Trimming removed 3 bases from V and 3 bases from J; junction bases left unmatched: 3. The CDR3 is 15 residues long. Germline CDR1 LNHNV, CDR2 YYDKDF (reference sequence). Sequencing used immunoSEQ multiplex PCR; TCRdb keeps in-frame clones, though not all of them. The sample records around 130,000 clones, approximately 89% being singletons. This clonotype originated in a man in his fifties or sixties with head and neck cancer. J is TRBJ2-1 and V is TRBV15, with 9 bases lining up with TRBD1. The sequenced material came from PBMCs. DNA of the CDR3: TGTGCCACCAGCAGGGGGGGACAGGGCTACAATGAGCAGTTCTTC. Translation gives CATSRGGQGYNEQFF. Full variable domain (outside the CDR3, taken from reference TRBV15 and TRBJ2-1): DAMVIQNPRYQVTQFGKPVTLSCSQTLNHNVMYWYQQKSSQAPKLLFHYYDKDFNNEADTPDNFQSRRPNTSFCFLDIRSPGLGDTAMYLCATSRGGQGYNEQFFGPGTRLTVL.